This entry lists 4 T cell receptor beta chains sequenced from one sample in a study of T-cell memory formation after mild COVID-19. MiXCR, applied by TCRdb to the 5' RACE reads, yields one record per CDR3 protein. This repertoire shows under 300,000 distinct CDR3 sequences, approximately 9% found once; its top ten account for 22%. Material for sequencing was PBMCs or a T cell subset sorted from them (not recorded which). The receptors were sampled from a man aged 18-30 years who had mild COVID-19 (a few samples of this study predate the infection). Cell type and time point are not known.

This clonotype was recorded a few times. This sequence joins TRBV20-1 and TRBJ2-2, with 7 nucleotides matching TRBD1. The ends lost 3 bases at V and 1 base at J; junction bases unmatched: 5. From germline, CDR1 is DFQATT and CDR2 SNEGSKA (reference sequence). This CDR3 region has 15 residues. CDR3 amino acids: CSASSRDRNTGELFF. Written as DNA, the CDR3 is TGCAGTGCTAGTAGTCGGGACAGGAACACCGGGGAGCTGTTTTTT.

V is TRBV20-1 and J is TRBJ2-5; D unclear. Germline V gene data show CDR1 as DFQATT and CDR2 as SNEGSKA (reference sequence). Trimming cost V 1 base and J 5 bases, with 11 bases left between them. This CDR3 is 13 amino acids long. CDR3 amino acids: CSARVPGGETQYF. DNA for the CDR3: TGCAGTGCTAGAGTCCCGGGTGGGGAGACCCAGTACTTC.

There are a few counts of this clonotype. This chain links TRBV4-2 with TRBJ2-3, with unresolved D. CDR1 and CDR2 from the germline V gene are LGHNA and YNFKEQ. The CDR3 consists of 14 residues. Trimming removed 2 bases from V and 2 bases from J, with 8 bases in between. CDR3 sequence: CASSQSESTDTQYF. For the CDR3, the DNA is TGTGCCAGCAGCCAATCCGAGTCCACAGATACGCAGTATTTT.

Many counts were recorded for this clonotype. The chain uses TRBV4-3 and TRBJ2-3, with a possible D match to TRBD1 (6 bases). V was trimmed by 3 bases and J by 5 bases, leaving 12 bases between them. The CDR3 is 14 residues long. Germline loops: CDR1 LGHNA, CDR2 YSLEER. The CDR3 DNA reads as TGCGCCAGCAGCCAGAACAGGGAAGGAGATACGCAGTATTTT. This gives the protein CASSQNREGDTQYF.